The T cell receptor beta chain under discussion was sequenced for a study of T-cell memory formation after mild COVID-19. Study-wide context: Across donors, TCR clusters were largely donor specific. Study conclusions and caveats: Nothing confirmed that second-wave clones peaking on day 37 were specific for SARS-CoV-2. CD4+ contracting clones were found mainly in CM and EM, and CD8+ ones in EMRA.

In regard to this clonotype: The antigen is undetermined.

Constant-segment primers and 5'RACE yielded cDNA libraries for TCR alpha and TCR beta, each carrying sample barcodes and UMIs. TCRdb re-called the 5' RACE reads with MiXCR, one entry per CDR3 protein. This sample has a few hundred thousand distinct CDR3 sequences; 21% occur once, and the top ten carry 9.5% to 15%. This TCR derives from an adult woman who had mild COVID-19 (a few samples of this study predate the infection). Cell type and time point are not known. Sequencing input: PBMCs or a T cell subset sorted from them (not recorded which).

This CDR3 is CSARQETNYGYTF. The CDR3 bases are TGCAGCGCAAGACAGGAGACTAACTATGGCTACACCTTC. V and J are TRBV29-1 and TRBJ1-2; D is perhaps TRBD1 (6 bases). V was cut by 7 bases and J by 0 bases, with 12 bases left in between. Per germline, CDR1 SQVTM and CDR2 ANQGSEA. This CDR3 is 13 amino acids long.